Described below is a single T cell receptor (beta chain) sequence and its context. Antigen unknown. Profiled with immunoSEQ multiplex PCR; TCRdb holds only in-frame clones, not every one. The table has some 120,000 clones, almost 95% seen once. This sample was included in a study of T cell repertoires and HLA-DP antigens. Study information: A couple of male donors and one female donor spanned ages 18-to-29 through 60-to-69. DNA input averaged approximately 240 ng in sorted CD137+CD4+ and roughly 1.2 ug in pre-culture CD4+.

Untouched CD4+ T cells were isolated by negative selection, averaging around 98% purity. The V gene's germline CDR1 is SGHRS and CDR2 YFSETQ. Trimming shortened V by 5 bases and J by 6 bases, and 18 bases separated the two germline ends. The CDR3 loop spans 15 amino acids. This clonotype was obtained from a woman younger than 30 in good health and CMV-seronegative. The specimen was CD4+ T cells from PBMCs. The chain couples TRBV5-1 to TRBJ2-1, with a possible D match to TRBD1 (6 bases). The CDR3 loop is CASRPGSWDINEQFF. The CDR3 DNA is TGCGCCAGCAGACCAGGCAGTTGGGACATCAATGAGCAGTTCTTC.